Presented here are 3 T cell receptor beta chains from one specimen sequenced in a study of vaccination effects on CD4 cells after COVID-19. Which antigens these TCRs recognize remains unknown. Before sequencing took place, the ViraFEST assay used viral peptide pools to expand antigen-specific CD4+ T cells. Culture proceeded for more than 8 days, and CD4+ T cells were then isolated. Produced via immunoSEQ multiplex PCR; TCRdb's table is partial and in-frame only. This sample has about 54,000 clones; roughly 80% occur once, and the top ten carry about 2.3%. The sample here was CD4+ T cells from PBMCs cultured with HCoV-229E spike peptides, taken before COVID-19 vaccination. These receptors all come from a human donor who received a COVID-19 vaccine.

The chain uses TRBV6-5 and TRBJ1-6; weak D call: TRBD1 (6 bases). The CDR3 contains 15 residues. Trimming shortened V by 6 bases and J by 3 bases, and 12 bases separated the two germline ends. Germline values: CDR1 MNHEY, CDR2 SVGAGI. CDR3 bases: TGTGCCAGCAGGCAGGACAGACGCTATAATTCACCCCTCCACTTT. Translating it yields CASRQDRRYNSPLHF.

The genes are TRBV2 and TRBJ1-5, with 7 bases matching TRBD1. The ends lost 9 bases at V and 11 bases at J; junction bases unmatched: 10. The CDR3 runs to 12 residues. CDR1 and CDR2 from the germline V gene are SNHLY and FYNNEI. CDR3 sequence: CASSDRDGTQHF. The CDR3 DNA reads as TGTGCCAGTTCCGACAGGGACGGGACCCAGCATTTT.

V is TRBV7-9 and J is TRBJ2-7, with D possibly TRBD2 on 6 matching bases. Germline CDR1 is SEHNR and CDR2 is FQNEAQ (reference sequence). V was cut by 5 bases and J by 4 bases, with 12 bases left in between. The CDR3 runs 13 residues. The CDR3 nucleotides read TGTGCCAGCAGCGCCTCCGGAGGGTACGAGCAGTACGTC. It is translated as CASSASGGYEQYV.